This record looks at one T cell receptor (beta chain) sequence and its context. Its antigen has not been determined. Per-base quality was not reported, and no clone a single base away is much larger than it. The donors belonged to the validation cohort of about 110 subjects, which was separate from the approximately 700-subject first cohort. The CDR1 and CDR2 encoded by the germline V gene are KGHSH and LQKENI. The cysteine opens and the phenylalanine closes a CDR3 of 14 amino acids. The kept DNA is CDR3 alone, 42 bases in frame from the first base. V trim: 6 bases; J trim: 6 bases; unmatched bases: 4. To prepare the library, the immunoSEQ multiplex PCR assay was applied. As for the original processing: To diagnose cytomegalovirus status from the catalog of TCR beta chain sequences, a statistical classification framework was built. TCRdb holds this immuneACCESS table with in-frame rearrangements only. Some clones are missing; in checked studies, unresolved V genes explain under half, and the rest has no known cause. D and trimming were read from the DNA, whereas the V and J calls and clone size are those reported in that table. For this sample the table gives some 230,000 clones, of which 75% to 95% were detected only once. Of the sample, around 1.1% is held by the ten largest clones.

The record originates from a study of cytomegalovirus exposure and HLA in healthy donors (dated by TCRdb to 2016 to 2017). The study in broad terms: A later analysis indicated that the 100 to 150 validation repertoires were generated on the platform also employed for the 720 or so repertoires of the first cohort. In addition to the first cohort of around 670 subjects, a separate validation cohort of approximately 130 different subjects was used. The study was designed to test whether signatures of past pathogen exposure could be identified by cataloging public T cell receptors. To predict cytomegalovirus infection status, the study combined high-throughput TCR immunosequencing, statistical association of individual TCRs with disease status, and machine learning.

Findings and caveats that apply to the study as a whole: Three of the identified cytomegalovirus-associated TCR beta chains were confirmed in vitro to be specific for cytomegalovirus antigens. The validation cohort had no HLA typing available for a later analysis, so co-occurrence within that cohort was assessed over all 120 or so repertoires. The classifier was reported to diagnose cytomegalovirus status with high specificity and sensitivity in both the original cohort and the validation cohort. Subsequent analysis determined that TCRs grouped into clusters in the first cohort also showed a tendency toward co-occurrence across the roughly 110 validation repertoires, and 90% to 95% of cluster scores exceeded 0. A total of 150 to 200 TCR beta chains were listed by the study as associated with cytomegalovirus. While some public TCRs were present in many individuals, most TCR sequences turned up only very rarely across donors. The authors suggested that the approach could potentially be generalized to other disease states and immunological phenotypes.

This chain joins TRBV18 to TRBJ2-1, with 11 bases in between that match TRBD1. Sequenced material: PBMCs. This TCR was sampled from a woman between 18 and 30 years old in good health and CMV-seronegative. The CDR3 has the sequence CASSGQGGGNEQFF. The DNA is TGTGCCAGCTCGGGACAGGGGGGAGGCAATGAGCAGTTCTTC. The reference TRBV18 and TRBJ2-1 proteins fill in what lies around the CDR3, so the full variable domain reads NAGVMQNPRHLVRRRGQEARLRCSPMKGHSHVYWYRQLPEEGLKFMVYLQKENIIDESGMPKERFSAEFPKEGPSILRIQQVVRGDSAAYFCASSGQGGGNEQFFGPGTRLTVL.